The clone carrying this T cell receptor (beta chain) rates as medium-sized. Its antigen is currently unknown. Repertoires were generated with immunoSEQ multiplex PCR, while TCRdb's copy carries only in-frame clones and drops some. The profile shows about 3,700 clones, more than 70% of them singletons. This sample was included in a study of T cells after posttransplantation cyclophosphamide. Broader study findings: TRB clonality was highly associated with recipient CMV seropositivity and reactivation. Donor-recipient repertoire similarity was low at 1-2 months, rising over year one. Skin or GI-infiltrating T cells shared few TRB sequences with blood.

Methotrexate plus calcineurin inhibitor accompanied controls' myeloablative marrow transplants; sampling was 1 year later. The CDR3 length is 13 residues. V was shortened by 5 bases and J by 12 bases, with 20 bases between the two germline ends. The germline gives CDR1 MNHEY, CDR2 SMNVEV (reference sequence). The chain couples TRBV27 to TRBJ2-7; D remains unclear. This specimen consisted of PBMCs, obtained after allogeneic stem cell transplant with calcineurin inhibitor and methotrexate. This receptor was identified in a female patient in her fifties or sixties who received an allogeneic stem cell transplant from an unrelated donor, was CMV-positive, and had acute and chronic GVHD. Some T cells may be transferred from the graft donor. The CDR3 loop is CASSRPTYSPVYF. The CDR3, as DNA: TGTGCCAGCAGTCGACCGACTTATTCACCTGTGTACTTC.